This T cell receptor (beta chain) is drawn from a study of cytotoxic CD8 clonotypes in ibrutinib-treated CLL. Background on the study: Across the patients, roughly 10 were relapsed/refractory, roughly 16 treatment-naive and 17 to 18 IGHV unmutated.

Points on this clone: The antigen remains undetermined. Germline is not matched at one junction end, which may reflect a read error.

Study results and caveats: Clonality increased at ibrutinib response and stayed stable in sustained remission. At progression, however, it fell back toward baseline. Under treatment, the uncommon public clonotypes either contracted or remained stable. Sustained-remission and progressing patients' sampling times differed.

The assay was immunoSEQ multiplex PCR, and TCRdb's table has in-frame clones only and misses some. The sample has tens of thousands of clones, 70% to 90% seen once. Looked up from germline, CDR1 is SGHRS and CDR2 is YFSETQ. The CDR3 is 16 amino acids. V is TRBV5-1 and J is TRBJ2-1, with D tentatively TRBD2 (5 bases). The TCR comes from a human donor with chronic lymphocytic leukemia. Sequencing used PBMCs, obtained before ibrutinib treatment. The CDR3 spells CASSLLGASSHNEQFF. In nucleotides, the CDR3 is TGCGCCAGCAGCTTATTGGGCGCTAGCTCCCACAATGAGCAGTTCTTC.